The entry that follows covers one T cell receptor beta chain sequence. The CDR3 totals 18 residues. Between the trimmed V and J ends, which lost 1 base and 0 bases, there was a span of 16 bases. Germline V gives CDR1 SGHAT, CDR2 FQNNGV. Data came from immunoSEQ multiplex PCR; TCRdb stores just in-frame clones and leaves some out. The table has about 77,000 clones, around 90% seen once. This entry is derived from a study of human versus mouse CDR3 diversity and MHC coevolution. The source material was naive CD4+ T cells from blood. The sample's subset: CD45RO-negative CD62L-positive naive CD4 T cells. The chain joins TRBV11-2 to TRBJ2-4; D is undetermined. The source is a person between 25 and 70 years old in good health. The CDR3 DNA reads as TGTGCCAGCAGCTTAGGATCGCGGTTCACCCAAGCCAAAAACATTCAGTACTTC. Translating gives CASSLGSRFTQAKNIQYF.